Listed below are T cell receptor beta chains from one sample, sequenced in a study of blood T cell repertoires in COVID-19. Produced via immunoSEQ multiplex PCR; TCRdb's table is partial and in-frame only. The data contain 110,000 or so clones, 80% to 90% of them singletons. Input material: peripheral blood. All receptors derive from a man aged 40-49 years with acute or convalescent COVID-19. CDR3s include the opening cysteine and the closing phenylalanine or tryptophan. A D gene is named only where the DNA matches it firmly. Expanded clones are given a class, and other clones once, few, many or no size at all.

j_gene: TRBJ2-2
v_gene: TRBV7-9
abundance: .
d_gene: .
CDR3aa: CASSLTANTGELFF
CDR3nt: TGTGCCAGCAGCTTGACAGCGAACACCGGGGAGCTGTTTTTT

j_gene: TRBJ2-7
v_gene: TRBV14
abundance: .
d_gene: .
CDR3aa: CASSALEVEQYF
CDR3nt: TGTGCCAGCAGCGCACTGGAGGTCGAGCAGTACTTC

j_gene: TRBJ2-1
v_gene: TRBV7-3
abundance: .
d_gene: TRBD2
CDR3aa: CASSLTGGSSYNEQFF
CDR3nt: TGTGCCAGCAGCTTAACTGGCGGGAGCTCCTACAATGAGCAGTTCTTC

j_gene: TRBJ1-1
v_gene: TRBV7-8
abundance: .
d_gene: .
CDR3aa: CASSLAGIWAGQNTEAFF
CDR3nt: TGTGCCAGCAGCTTAGCCGGGATATGGGCGGGGCAGAACACTGAAGCTTTCTTT

j_gene: TRBJ2-6
v_gene: TRBV13
abundance: .
d_gene: .
CDR3aa: CASSLAGVGANVLTF
CDR3nt: TGTGCCAGCAGCTTAGCGGGGGTTGGGGCCAACGTCCTGACTTTC

j_gene: TRBJ1-2
v_gene: TRBV29-1
abundance: .
d_gene: TRBD1
CDR3aa: CSVEGQGAVGGYTF
CDR3nt: TGCAGCGTTGAAGGTCAGGGGGCGGTGGGGGGCTACACCTTC

j_gene: TRBJ1-1
v_gene: TRBV12-3/TRBV12-4
abundance: .
d_gene: .
CDR3aa: CASSPAGNTEAFF
CDR3nt: TGTGCCAGCAGCCCCGCGGGCAACACTGAAGCTTTCTTT

j_gene: TRBJ1-1
v_gene: TRBV11-2
abundance: .
d_gene: .
CDR3aa: CASSLTGGADTEAFF
CDR3nt: TGTGCCAGCAGCTTAACTGGGGGGGCAGACACTGAAGCTTTCTTT

j_gene: TRBJ2-2
v_gene: TRBV3-1/TRBV3-2
abundance: .
d_gene: TRBD2
CDR3aa: CASSQDRRLAGSGELFF
CDR3nt: TGTGCCAGCAGCCAAGACCGAAGACTAGCGGGTAGCGGGGAGCTGTTTTTT

j_gene: TRBJ2-1
v_gene: TRBV10-3
abundance: .
d_gene: TRBD2
CDR3aa: CATQSGLAGANEQFF
CDR3nt: TGTGCCACACAAAGCGGACTAGCGGGGGCCAATGAGCAGTTCTTC

j_gene: TRBJ2-3
v_gene: TRBV6-2/TRBV6-3
abundance: once
d_gene: TRBD1
CDR3aa: CASNPDRGTDTQYF
CDR3nt: TGTGCCAGCAACCCTGACAGGGGCACAGATACGCAGTATTTT

j_gene: TRBJ2-7
v_gene: TRBV13
abundance: .
d_gene: .
CDR3aa: CASRGGAYEQYF
CDR3nt: TGTGCCAGCAGGGGGGGTGCCTACGAGCAGTACTTC

j_gene: TRBJ1-5
v_gene: TRBV27
abundance: .
d_gene: .
CDR3aa: CASSAYVKGSNQPQHF
CDR3nt: TGTGCCAGCAGTGCATATGTGAAGGGGAGCAATCAGCCCCAGCATTTT

j_gene: TRBJ2-3
v_gene: TRBV30
abundance: .
d_gene: TRBD2
CDR3aa: CAWSSAGATDTQYF
CDR3nt: TGTGCCTGGAGTTCAGCGGGGGCCACAGATACGCAGTATTTT

j_gene: TRBJ1-1
v_gene: TRBV10-3
abundance: .
d_gene: .
CDR3aa: CAISESDSLTTEAFF
CDR3nt: TGTGCCATCAGTGAGTCCGACAGTTTGACCACTGAAGCTTTCTTT

j_gene: TRBJ2-7
v_gene: TRBV5-4
abundance: .
d_gene: TRBD1
CDR3aa: CASSPADGQDDYEQYF
CDR3nt: TGTGCCAGCAGCCCAGCCGACGGACAGGATGACTACGAGCAGTACTTC

j_gene: TRBJ2-7
v_gene: TRBV7-9
abundance: .
d_gene: TRBD1
CDR3aa: CASSFGTVPYEQYF
CDR3nt: TGTGCCAGCAGCTTCGGGACAGTGCCCTACGAGCAGTACTTC

j_gene: TRBJ1-1
v_gene: TRBV10-2
abundance: .
d_gene: .
CDR3aa: CASSLLGALNTEAFF
CDR3nt: TGCGCCAGCAGTCTGTTGGGGGCCTTGAACACTGAAGCTTTCTTT

j_gene: TRBJ2-1
v_gene: TRBV24-1
abundance: .
d_gene: TRBD2
CDR3aa: CATSAPHGEGDNEQFF
CDR3nt: TGTGCCACCAGTGCCCCGCACGGGGAGGGTGACAATGAGCAGTTCTTC

j_gene: TRBJ2-3
v_gene: TRBV25-1
abundance: .
d_gene: TRBD2
CDR3aa: CASSDRGLAGITQYF
CDR3nt: TGTGCCAGCAGTGACCGAGGACTAGCGGGGATTACGCAGTATTTT

j_gene: TRBJ1-2
v_gene: TRBV7-3
abundance: once
d_gene: .
CDR3aa: CASSRHPDEGYTF
CDR3nt: TGTGCCAGCAGCCGACACCCGGATGAGGGCTACACCTTC

j_gene: TRBJ1-2
v_gene: TRBV5-4
abundance: once
d_gene: .
CDR3aa: CASSVFTGNYGYTF
CDR3nt: TGTGCCAGCAGCGTTTTTACAGGGAACTATGGCTACACCTTC

j_gene: TRBJ2-3
v_gene: TRBV6-5
abundance: .
d_gene: TRBD2
CDR3aa: CAGTSGASTDTQYF
CDR3nt: TGTGCCGGGACTAGCGGGGCTAGCACAGATACGCAGTATTTT

j_gene: TRBJ2-3
v_gene: TRBV19
abundance: .
d_gene: .
CDR3aa: CASRRRARPDTQYF
CDR3nt: TGTGCCAGTAGGCGCAGGGCTCGGCCAGATACGCAGTATTTT

j_gene: TRBJ2-5
v_gene: TRBV29-1
abundance: .
d_gene: TRBD1
CDR3aa: CSVFGTGGKETQYF
CDR3nt: TGCAGCGTTTTCGGGACAGGGGGCAAGGAGACCCAGTACTTC

j_gene: TRBJ1-2
v_gene: TRBV10-2
abundance: once
d_gene: .
CDR3aa: CASSEHRGTFYGYTF
CDR3nt: TGCGCCAGCAGTGAGCATAGGGGGACCTTCTATGGCTACACCTTC

j_gene: TRBJ1-3
v_gene: TRBV7-9
abundance: once
d_gene: .
CDR3aa: CASSLPSTVSGNTIYF
CDR3nt: TGTGCCAGCAGCTTACCTTCGACAGTCTCTGGAAACACCATATATTTT

j_gene: TRBJ2-3
v_gene: TRBV6-1
abundance: .
d_gene: TRBD2
CDR3aa: CASSETSGGVSSTDTQYF
CDR3nt: TGTGCCAGCAGTGAGACTAGCGGGGGGGTTTCTAGCACAGATACGCAGTATTTT

j_gene: TRBJ1-5
v_gene: TRBV19
abundance: .
d_gene: TRBD1
CDR3aa: CATRDRKSNQPQHF
CDR3nt: TGTGCCACCCGGGACAGGAAAAGCAATCAGCCCCAGCATTTT

j_gene: TRBJ1-2
v_gene: TRBV5-6
abundance: .
d_gene: TRBD1
CDR3aa: CASSLGTGDGYTF
CDR3nt: TGTGCCAGCAGCTTGGGGACAGGGGACGGCTACACCTTC

j_gene: TRBJ1-5
v_gene: TRBV19
abundance: .
d_gene: TRBD1
CDR3aa: CASSTGTGSNQPQHF
CDR3nt: TGTGCCAGTAGTACCGGGACAGGGAGCAATCAGCCCCAGCATTTT

j_gene: TRBJ2-7
v_gene: TRBV6-2/TRBV6-3
abundance: .
d_gene: TRBD1
CDR3aa: CASSYIPSAGQGEQYF
CDR3nt: TGTGCCAGCAGTTATATCCCTAGTGCGGGACAGGGCGAGCAGTACTTC

j_gene: TRBJ2-7
v_gene: TRBV6-2/TRBV6-3
abundance: .
d_gene: TRBD2
CDR3aa: CASSYAGTSGDEQYF
CDR3nt: TGTGCCAGCAGTTACGCCGGGACTAGCGGGGACGAGCAGTACTTC

j_gene: TRBJ2-3
v_gene: TRBV4-3
abundance: once
d_gene: .
CDR3aa: CASSQLPPGTDTQYF
CDR3nt: TGCGCCAGCAGCCAATTACCACCGGGCACAGATACGCAGTATTTT

j_gene: TRBJ2-3
v_gene: TRBV12-3/TRBV12-4
abundance: .
d_gene: .
CDR3aa: CASRYITDTQYF
CDR3nt: TGTGCCAGCAGGTATATCACAGATACGCAGTATTTT

j_gene: TRBJ2-1
v_gene: TRBV7-9
abundance: .
d_gene: .
CDR3aa: CASSLSRVGLDPYNEQFF
CDR3nt: TGTGCCAGCAGCTTATCCCGCGTGGGACTTGACCCTTATAATGAGCAGTTCTTC

j_gene: TRBJ1-1
v_gene: TRBV12-3/TRBV12-4
abundance: .
d_gene: .
CDR3aa: CASSFSGTEAFF
CDR3nt: TGTGCCAGCAGTTTCTCAGGCACTGAAGCTTTCTTT

j_gene: TRBJ2-3
v_gene: TRBV5-6
abundance: .
d_gene: TRBD2
CDR3aa: CASSDPVGGSTDTQYF
CDR3nt: TGTGCCAGCAGCGATCCGGTGGGGGGGTCGACAGATACGCAGTATTTT

j_gene: TRBJ1-6
v_gene: TRBV4-1
abundance: .
d_gene: TRBD1
CDR3aa: CASSQFPGQLNSPLHF
CDR3nt: TGCGCCAGCAGCCAATTTCCGGGACAGTTGAATTCACCCCTCCACTTT

j_gene: TRBJ2-1
v_gene: TRBV19
abundance: .
d_gene: TRBD2
CDR3aa: CASSIAPSGGVYNEQFF
CDR3nt: TGTGCCAGTAGTATAGCCCCTAGCGGGGGGGTTTACAATGAGCAGTTCTTC

j_gene: TRBJ1-4
v_gene: TRBV5-8
abundance: .
d_gene: .
CDR3aa: CASSLDRAGEKLFF
CDR3nt: TGTGCCAGCAGCCTCGACCGGGCAGGGGAAAAACTGTTTTTT

j_gene: TRBJ1-6
v_gene: TRBV7-2
abundance: .
d_gene: .
CDR3aa: CASSVAPGLVSPLHF
CDR3nt: TGTGCCAGCAGCGTCGCGCCAGGTTTGGTCTCACCCCTCCACTTT

j_gene: TRBJ1-2
v_gene: TRBV7-9
abundance: .
d_gene: .
CDR3aa: CASSLGTGNYGYTF
CDR3nt: TGTGCCAGCAGCTTAGGCACAGGAAACTATGGCTACACCTTC

j_gene: TRBJ2-3
v_gene: TRBV27
abundance: .
d_gene: .
CDR3aa: CASSPETGPESDTQYF
CDR3nt: TGTGCCAGCAGTCCCGAGACAGGACCCGAGTCGGATACGCAGTATTTT

j_gene: TRBJ2-5
v_gene: TRBV30
abundance: .
d_gene: TRBD2
CDR3aa: CAWGGMYSGGETQYF
CDR3nt: TGTGCCTGGGGAGGGATGTATAGCGGGGGAGAGACCCAGTACTTC

j_gene: TRBJ2-4
v_gene: TRBV9
abundance: .
d_gene: .
CDR3aa: CASSVDDRDIQYF
CDR3nt: TGTGCCAGCAGCGTAGATGATAGAGACATTCAGTACTTC

j_gene: TRBJ1-6
v_gene: TRBV9
abundance: .
d_gene: .
CDR3aa: CASSVEGGSPLHF
CDR3nt: TGTGCCAGCAGCGTAGAAGGAGGGTCACCCCTCCACTTT

j_gene: TRBJ2-4
v_gene: TRBV30
abundance: .
d_gene: TRBD2
CDR3aa: CAWSAGLAYKNIQYF
CDR3nt: TGTGCCTGGAGCGCGGGACTAGCGTACAAAAACATTCAGTACTTC